The following is a T cell receptor (beta chain) sequence with its context. Clinical histories supplied by participants themselves formed the basis of cohort assignment. This sample stems from a study of blood T cell repertoires in COVID-19. Some clones are missing from TCRdb's copy, which holds only in-frame ones; the method was immunoSEQ multiplex PCR. The table lists approximately 350,000 clones, roughly 87% of them singletons, with roughly 3% in the top ten. This CDR3 is built from 16 residues. V was shortened by 3 bases and J by 1 base, with 16 bases between the two germline ends. Germline V gives CDR1 SGHRS, CDR2 YFSETQ.

This chain connects TRBV5-1 to TRBJ1-1; the D gene is possibly TRBD1 (5 bases). This TCR was recovered from a woman aged 30 to 39 who had recovered from COVID-19. Sequencing was done on a sample of PBMCs or T cells enriched from blood (not recorded which). The DNA for the CDR3 is TGCGCCAGCAGCTGGGGCCCCATCTTGGAGAACACTGAAGCTTTCTTT. It encodes CASSWGPILENTEAFF.